A single sample is the source of the 30 T cell receptor beta chains below, sequenced in a study of shared clonotypes between healthy human individuals (dated by TCRdb to the early 2020s). The method was the immunoSEQ multiplex PCR assay. Sourced from immuneACCESS, this table was stored by TCRdb with only in-frame sequences that have V and J called. A share of the clones is absent; for the studies checked, an unresolved V gene accounts for under half, and the remainder has no known explanation. The sample records around 1.6 million clones, approximately 98% of which are singletons. The top ten constitute about 0.4% of the sample. The sequenced sample consisted of naive CD4+ T cells sorted from blood. The sample's cell subset or site label is to be understood as: CD45RA+ positively selected. The receptors were sampled from a young man in good health.

The chain recombines TRBV14 with TRBJ2-2; tentatively, D is TRBD1 (5 bases). The CDR3 is made up of 15 amino acids. V was trimmed by 1 base and J by 4 bases, leaving 10 bases between them. Germline lookup yields CDR1 SGHDN and CDR2 FVKESK. Written as DNA, the CDR3 is TGTGCCAGCAGCCAAGCGCGACAGCTCACCGGGGAGCTGTTTTTT. This codes for CASSQARQLTGELFF.

Concerning this clone itself: This sample includes further DNA sequences coding for the same CDR3. The CDR3 is CSVLPRGNEQFF. DNA of the CDR3: TGCAGCGTCCTCCCTAGAGGCAATGAGCAGTTCTTC. The chain links TRBV29-1 to TRBJ2-1; D unresolved. This CDR3 is 12 amino acids long. Per germline, CDR1 SQVTM and CDR2 ANQGSEA. Trimming took off 6 bases at V and 6 bases at J, with 12 bases between the two ends.

The V gene is TRBV10-2, the J gene TRBJ2-5, with 7 bases matching TRBD2. J gave up 4 bases and V 4 bases, and 9 bases lay outside the gene matches. This CDR3 has 15 residues. CDR1 WSHSY and CDR2 SAAADI come from the germline V gene. The CDR3 sequence: CASSANPGRIETQYF. CDR3 sequence (DNA): TGCGCCAGCAGTGCAAATCCCGGGAGGATAGAGACCCAGTACTTC.

Notes on this clone: The same CDR3 also results from other DNA sequences found in this sample. The chain uses TRBV19 and TRBJ2-1; D possibly corresponds to TRBD1 (5 bases). The CDR3 spans 11 residues. CDR1 LNHDA and CDR2 SQIVND come from the germline V gene (reference sequence). Trimming took off 1 base at V and 10 bases at J, with 5 bases between the two ends. CDR3 bases: TGTGCCAGTAGTATAGGACAGGAGCAGTTCTTC. Translated, it gives CASSIGQEQFF.

The V call is TRBV6-5, the J call TRBJ2-5; perhaps TRBD1 as D (6 bases). This CDR3 is built from 14 residues. The V gene lost 1 base and the J gene lost 7 bases, with 13 bases spanning the gap. Germline loops: CDR1 MNHEY, CDR2 SVGAGI. CDR3 bases: TGTGCCAGCAGTTACTTGGACAGAGTGGGGACCCAGTACTTC. This encodes CASSYLDRVGTQYF.

This rearrangement joins TRBV7-2 to TRBJ1-2, with D unclear. The germline V gene encodes CDR1 SGHTA and CDR2 FQGNSA. Trimming left V 2 bases short and J 7 bases short, with 14 bases between. There are 14 residues in the CDR3. CDR3 sequence: CASSLFDNAFGYTF. The CDR3 nucleotides read TGTGCCAGCAGCTTATTTGACAACGCTTTTGGCTACACCTTC.

The chain links TRBV30 to TRBJ1-5, with 7 positions matching TRBD1. Losses at the gene ends were 2 bases for V and 2 bases for J; bases not matched to a gene: 6. This CDR3 has 15 residues. Germline V gene sequence: CDR1 GTSNPN, CDR2 SVGIG (reference sequence). The CDR3 region has the DNA TGTGCCTGGAGTCCCACAGGGGTCGGCAATCAGCCCCAGCATTTT. This gives the protein CAWSPTGVGNQPQHF.

This clone appeared a few times. The chain employs TRBV19 and TRBJ2-7; D gene unclear. CDR1 is LNHDA, CDR2 SQIVND, per germline (reference sequence). Trimming cost V 4 bases and J 1 base, with 8 bases left between them. The CDR3 loop spans 13 amino acids. CDR3 sequence: CASSTTKSYEQYF. In DNA, the CDR3 is TGTGCCAGTAGTACTACAAAGTCCTACGAGCAGTACTTC.

The genes are TRBV10-2 and TRBJ2-7; D is perhaps TRBD1 or TRBD2 (5 bases each). Trimming cost V 3 bases and J 4 bases, with 19 bases left between them. Germline V gene data show CDR1 as WSHSY and CDR2 as SAAADI. The CDR3 covers 16 residues. DNA of the CDR3: TGCGCCAGCAGTGACAGTTCCGGGACGGAGCTTTACGAGCAGTACTTC. It specifies CASSDSSGTELYEQYF.

V usage is TRBV29-1 and J usage is TRBJ1-5; D is uncertain. Germline V gene lookup returns CDR1 SQVTM and CDR2 ANQGSEA. The V end lost 4 bases, the J end lost 0 bases, and 10 bases lay between the germline ends. CDR3 length: 14 residues. CDR3 protein: CSVVEEYSNQPQHF. As DNA, the CDR3 is TGCAGCGTTGTCGAGGAGTATAGCAATCAGCCCCAGCATTTT.

The rearrangement joins TRBV28 to TRBJ2-7; 8 positions match TRBD2. This CDR3 has 14 amino acids. Trimming took 8 bases from V and 3 from J; bases not matched to a gene: 9. Germline CDR1 is MDHEN and CDR2 is SYDVKM. Written as DNA, the CDR3 is TGTGCCAGCCTCCCGGGGACTAGACACTACGAGCAGTACTTC. Residues: CASLPGTRHYEQYF.

The chain has TRBV7-6 and TRBJ2-2, with 8 bases fitting TRBD2. V shed 1 base and J 4 bases; nucleotides not matched to a gene: 11. The CDR3 length is 18 residues. CDR1 and CDR2 from the germline V gene are SGHVS and FNYEAQ. The CDR3 DNA reads as TGTGCCAGCAGCTTAGTCCCAGCGGGAGCTGTACGCACCGGGGAGCTGTTTTTT. It specifies CASSLVPAGAVRTGELFF.

This chain connects TRBV25-1 to TRBJ2-1; perhaps TRBD2 as D (5 bases). V lost 2 bases, J lost 7 bases, and 21 bases lay in between. The CDR3 extends over 17 amino acids. Germline CDR1 is MGHDK and CDR2 is SYGVNS. The CDR3 sequence: CASSEGFGIPMLNEQFF. CDR3 DNA sequence: TGTGCCAGCAGTGAAGGATTCGGGATACCAATGTTGAATGAGCAGTTCTTC.

This clone has only one observation. The J gene is TRBJ2-1, the V gene TRBV19, with 11 nucleotides matching TRBD2. CDR1 LNHDA and CDR2 SQIVND come from the germline V gene (reference sequence). V shed 3 bases, J shed 4 bases, and the junction held 2 bases outside the gene matches. The CDR3 has 15 amino acids. The CDR3 loop is CASSMASGRYNEQFF. CDR3 DNA: TGTGCCAGTAGTATGGCTAGCGGGAGGTACAATGAGCAGTTCTTC.

J is TRBJ2-7 and V is TRBV7-2; 9 bases match TRBD1. Germline-derived CDR1 and CDR2 are SGHTA and FQGNSA. This CDR3 has 13 residues. The V and J ends lost 8 bases and 4 bases, in that order; junction bases with no gene match: 6. The CDR3 loop reads CASGQGLGYEQYF. The CDR3 DNA follows: TGTGCCAGCGGACAGGGGTTGGGGTACGAGCAGTACTTC. The variable domain in full, completed from reference TRBV7-2 and TRBJ2-7, reads GAGVSQSPSNKVTEKGKDVELRCDPISGHTALYWYRQSLGQGLEFLIYFQGNSAPDKSGLPSDRFSAERTGGSVSTLTIQRTQQEDSAVYLCASGQGLGYEQYFGPGTRLTVT.

CDR3 coding DNA: TGTGCCAGCAGTGGGACGGCTATCAATCAGCCCCAGCATTTT. Its translation: CASSGTAINQPQHF. V and J are TRBV2 and TRBJ1-5; D gene uncertain. CDR1 and CDR2 (germline): SNHLY, FYNNEI. The CDR3 consists of 14 residues. Trimming took off 4 bases at V and 3 bases at J, with 10 bases between the two ends.

This chain connects TRBV5-1 to TRBJ2-1; D is undetermined. Looked up from germline, CDR1 is SGHRS and CDR2 is YFSETQ. V was pared by 6 bases and J by 5 bases, with 12 bases between. The CDR3 totals 13 residues. The CDR3 DNA reads TGCGCCAGCAACGAACAACAACACAATGAGCAGTTCTTC. Translated, it gives CASNEQQHNEQFF.

In DNA form, the CDR3 reads TGTGCCAGCAGCGCCGAAGGGAATAGGGCTAGCGGGATGACAGATACGCAGTATTTT. This sequence encodes CASSAEGNRASGMTDTQYF. The rearrangement uses TRBV9 and TRBJ2-3; TRBD2 matches at 9 bases. The CDR3 is 19 amino acids. The V and J ends lost 3 bases and 3 bases, in that order; junction bases with no gene match: 17. Germline V gene sequence: CDR1 SGDLS, CDR2 YYNGEE.

The chain couples TRBV6-5 to TRBJ2-2; 7 bases are shared with TRBD2. The V and J ends lost 4 bases and 0 bases, in that order; junction bases with no gene match: 5. CDR1 MNHEY and CDR2 SVGAGI come from the germline V gene. This CDR3 comprises 16 residues. The CDR3 sequence is CASSLLANSNTGELFF. The CDR3 DNA reads TGTGCCAGCAGTTTACTAGCGAACTCGAACACCGGGGAGCTGTTTTTT.

A note on this clone: This sample also contains other DNA sequences that code for the same CDR3. The rearrangement links TRBV6-4 to TRBJ2-7; TRBD1 matches at 7 bases. The CDR3 extends over 14 amino acids. Germline V gene lookup returns CDR1 MRHNA and CDR2 SNTAGT. Unmatched junction bases numbered 5, after V lost 6 bases and J lost 0 bases. The CDR3 DNA follows: TGTGCCAGCAGAGCGGACAGGAGCTCCTACGAGCAGTACTTC. Translating it yields CASRADRSSYEQYF.

Concerning this clone: Relative to the germline gene, one junction end is altered; a read error may explain this. Here the CDR3 reads CSAGEGVEQYF. Here the CDR3 DNA reads TGCAGTGCTGGAGAGGGTGTAGAGCAGTACTTC. This rearrangement joins TRBV20-1 to TRBJ2-7, with D possibly being TRBD2 (5 bases). Per the germline V gene, CDR1 is DFQATT and CDR2 is SNEGSKA (reference sequence). This CDR3 has 11 residues.

Worth noting for this clone: Other DNA sequences in the same sample also yield this CDR3. The rearrangement joins TRBV15 to TRBJ2-5, with 7 nucleotides matching TRBD2. The germline V gene encodes CDR1 LNHNV and CDR2 YYDKDF (reference sequence). The CDR3 has 14 amino acids. Trimming cost V 8 bases and J 4 bases; bases outside gene matches: 10. As DNA, the CDR3 is TGTGCCACCTCGAGAGCGGGAACGGTAGAGACCCAGTACTTC. Protein: CATSRAGTVETQYF.

The gene calls are TRBV29-1 and TRBJ2-5; 7 bases match TRBD1. Trimming at V came to 4 bases and at J to 5 bases, leaving 7 bases not matched to a gene. Germline CDR1 and CDR2: SQVTM and ANQGSEA. The CDR3 covers 13 residues. CDR3 DNA: TGCAGCGTTGTCAGGGGGTCAGGTGAGACCCAGTACTTC. Translating gives CSVVRGSGETQYF.

This sequence joins TRBV19 and TRBJ2-6, with D possibly matching TRBD1 (5 bases). This CDR3 has 15 residues. The germline CDR1 and CDR2 sequences are LNHDA and SQIVND (reference sequence). Trimming took 3 bases from V and 2 from J, leaving 8 bases between them. CDR3 in amino acids: CASSIDRAGANVLTF. DNA of the CDR3: TGTGCCAGTAGTATCGACAGAGCTGGGGCCAACGTCCTGACTTTC.

The chain carries TRBV28 and TRBJ2-6, with D hard to call. This CDR3 comprises 17 residues. V dropped 3 bases and J dropped 1 base, with 13 bases sitting between them. Per the germline V gene, CDR1 is MDHEN and CDR2 is SYDVKM. The CDR3 reads CASSLYSVVSGANVLTF. The CDR3 DNA is TGTGCCAGCAGTTTGTACAGCGTAGTATCTGGGGCCAACGTCCTGACTTTC. The entire variable domain, with the rest obtained from reference TRBV28 and TRBJ2-6, is as follows: DVKVTQSSRYLVKRTGEKVFLECVQDMDHENMFWYRQDPGLGLRLIYFSYDVKMKEKGDIPEGYSVSREKKERFSLILESASTNQTSMYLCASSLYSVVSGANVLTFGAGSRLTVL.

V gene TRBV5-1 combines with J gene TRBJ2-7, with 7 bases matching TRBD1. CDR1 SGHRS and CDR2 YFSETQ come from the germline V gene. The CDR3 loop spans 15 amino acids. Trimming at V came to 0 bases and at J to 5 bases, leaving 8 bases not matched to a gene. The CDR3 DNA sequence: TGCGCCAGCAGCTTGGCCCTGACAGGGAACGACGAGCAGTACTTC. This translates into CASSLALTGNDEQYF.

The gene calls are TRBV7-9 and TRBJ1-4; D not resolved. Trimming left V 2 bases short and J 10 bases short, with 5 bases between. The CDR3 totals 11 residues. Germline V gene sequence: CDR1 SEHNR, CDR2 FQNEAQ (reference sequence). Written as DNA, the CDR3 is TGTGCCAGCAGCTTATCCGGAAAACTGTTTTTT. It specifies CASSLSGKLFF.

The chain uses TRBV10-2 and TRBJ2-7; D may be TRBD1 (6 bases). The CDR3 is made up of 14 amino acids. CDR1 and CDR2 from the germline V gene are WSHSY and SAAADI. V was cut by 4 bases and J by 4 bases, with 14 bases left in between. The CDR3 coding sequence is TGCGCCAGCAGTGGCACGGACAGAAAATACGAGCAGTACTTC. The encoded protein is CASSGTDRKYEQYF.

V usage is TRBV6-1 and J usage is TRBJ1-2; D is perhaps TRBD1 (6 bases). CDR3 length equals 13 residues. Germline V gene lookup returns CDR1 MNHNS and CDR2 SASEGT. V lost 9 bases and J 5 bases, leaving 16 bases between the germline ends. For the CDR3, the DNA is TGTGCCAGTGGTGGGACACGGAGATATGGCTACACCTTC. As protein: CASGGTRRYGYTF.

The chain has TRBV19 and TRBJ1-5; 11 nucleotides line up with TRBD1. The germline CDR1 and CDR2 sequences are LNHDA and SQIVND (reference sequence). Germline trimming cut 4 bases from V and 7 bases from J; bases unmatched to any gene: 12. The CDR3 has 17 residues. CDR3 bases: TGTGCCAGTAGTACCTCGGGACAGGGGGTTAGTAGACAGCCCCAGCATTTT. Translation gives CASSTSGQGVSRQPQHF.